This T cell receptor (beta chain) originates from a study of T cell repertoires in cytomegalovirus infection. Study-wide results and caveats: Cumulative frequency of public TCR beta families picked out carriers of CMV plus the relevant HLA. HLA-C-restricted CMV-specific TCR beta clonotypes were dominant in the ex vivo response.

V trimming: 7 bases; J trimming: 2 bases; junction bases outside the gene matches: 3. CDR3 length equals 14 residues. CDR1 is SEHNR and CDR2 is FQNEAQ in the germline V gene (reference sequence). A word on this clonotype: Its antigen is not identified.

TCRdb analysed the reads with MiXCR anew, one entry per CDR3 protein. The sample carries approximately 400,000 distinct CDR3 sequences, under 40% recorded once. The sequence came from a human donor in good health (CMV status not recorded). Some clones in this sample may be carry-over from other donors' samples. The rearrangement links TRBV7-9 to TRBJ2-3; 10 positions match TRBD2. Sequencing was done on a sample of PBMCs. DNA for the CDR3: TGTGCCAGCATAGGACTAGCGGCCACAGATACGCAGTATTTT. As protein: CASIGLAATDTQYF.